This T cell receptor (beta chain) originates from a study of breast tumors, draining lymph nodes, adjacent tissues. Study-wide results and caveats: That most tumor T cells come from lymph nodes remained unproven. Tumor repertoires ranked between lymph nodes and nontumor tissue in diversity, with V and J gene preferences. Findings are consistent with lymph node origin and intratumoral expansion of most tumor T cells. Tumor and nontumor repertoires were significantly more similar in luminal-like than in basal-like breast cancer.

Trimming took 6 bases from V and 5 from J, leaving 13 bases between them. The CDR3 is 13 residues long. The germline V gene encodes CDR1 MGHDK and CDR2 SYGVNS. MiXCR, applied by TCRdb to the multiplex PCR reads, yields one record per CDR3 protein. The table lists 200,000 to 250,000 distinct CDR3 sequences, less than 45% of them singletons. Concerning this clonotype: Its matching antigen is unknown.

Samples came from axillary lymph nodes draining the breast cancer. The material sequenced was axillary lymph node tissue. The TCR comes from a female donor with breast cancer. Some clones in this sample may be carry-over from other donors' samples. The V and J genes are TRBV25-1 and TRBJ1-2, with D tentatively TRBD1 (6 bases). The CDR3 bases are TGTGCCAGCAGCCGAATGGACAGTTATGGCTACACCTTC. This encodes CASSRMDSYGYTF.